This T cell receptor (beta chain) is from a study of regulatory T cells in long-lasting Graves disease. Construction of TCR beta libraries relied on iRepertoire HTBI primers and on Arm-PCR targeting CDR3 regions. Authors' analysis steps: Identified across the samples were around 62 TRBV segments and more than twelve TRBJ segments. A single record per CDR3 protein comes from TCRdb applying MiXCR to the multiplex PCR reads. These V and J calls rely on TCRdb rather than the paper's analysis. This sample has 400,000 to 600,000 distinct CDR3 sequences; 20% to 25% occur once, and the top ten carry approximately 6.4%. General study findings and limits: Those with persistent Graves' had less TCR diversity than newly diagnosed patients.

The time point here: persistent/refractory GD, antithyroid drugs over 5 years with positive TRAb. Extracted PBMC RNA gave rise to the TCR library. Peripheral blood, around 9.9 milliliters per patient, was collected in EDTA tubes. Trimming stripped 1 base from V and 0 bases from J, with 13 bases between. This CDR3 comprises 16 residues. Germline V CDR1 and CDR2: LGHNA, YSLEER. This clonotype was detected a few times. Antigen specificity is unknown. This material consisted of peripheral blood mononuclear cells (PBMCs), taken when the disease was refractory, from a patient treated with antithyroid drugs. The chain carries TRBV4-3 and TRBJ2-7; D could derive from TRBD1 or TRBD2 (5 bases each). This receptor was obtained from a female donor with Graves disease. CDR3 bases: TGCGCCAGCAGCCAAGTCTGGGACGGTAGCTCCTACGAGCAGTACTTC. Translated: CASSQVWDGSSYEQYF.